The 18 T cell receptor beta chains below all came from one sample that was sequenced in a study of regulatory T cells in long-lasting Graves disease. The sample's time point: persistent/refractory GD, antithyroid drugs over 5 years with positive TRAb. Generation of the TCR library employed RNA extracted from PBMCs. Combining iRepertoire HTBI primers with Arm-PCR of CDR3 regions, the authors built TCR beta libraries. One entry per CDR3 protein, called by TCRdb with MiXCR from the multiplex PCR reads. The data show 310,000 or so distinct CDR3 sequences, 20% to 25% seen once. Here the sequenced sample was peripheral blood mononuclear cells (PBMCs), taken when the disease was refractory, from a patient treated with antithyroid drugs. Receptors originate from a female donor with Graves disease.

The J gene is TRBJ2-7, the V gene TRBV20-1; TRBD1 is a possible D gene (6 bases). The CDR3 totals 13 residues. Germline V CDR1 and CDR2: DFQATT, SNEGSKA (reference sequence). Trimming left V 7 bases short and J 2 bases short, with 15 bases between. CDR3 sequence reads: CSGSGTQTYEQYF. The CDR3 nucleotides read TGCAGTGGTTCCGGGACACAAACCTACGAGCAGTACTTC.

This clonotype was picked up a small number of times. The CDR3 loop is CAIRPDGNTEAFF. DNA of the CDR3: TGTGCCATCAGACCCGACGGTAACACTGAAGCTTTCTTT. This rearrangement joins TRBV10-3 to TRBJ1-1; D uncertain. In germline, CDR1 is ENHRY, CDR2 SYGVKD. CDR3 length: 13 residues. Trimming pared 6 bases from V and 2 bases from J, leaving 10 bases between.

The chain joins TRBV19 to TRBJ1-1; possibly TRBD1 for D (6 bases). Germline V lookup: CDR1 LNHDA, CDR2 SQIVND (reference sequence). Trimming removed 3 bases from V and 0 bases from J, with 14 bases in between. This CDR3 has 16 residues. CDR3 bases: TGTGCCAGTAGTATGGGACGGGGGCTGGTGAACACTGAAGCTTTCTTT. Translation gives CASSMGRGLVNTEAFF.

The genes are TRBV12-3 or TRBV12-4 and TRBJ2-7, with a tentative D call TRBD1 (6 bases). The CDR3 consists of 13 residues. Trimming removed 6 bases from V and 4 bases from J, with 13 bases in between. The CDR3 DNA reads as TGTGCCAGCAGCCTTTGGCAGGGGTACGAGCAGTACTTC. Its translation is CASSLWQGYEQYF.

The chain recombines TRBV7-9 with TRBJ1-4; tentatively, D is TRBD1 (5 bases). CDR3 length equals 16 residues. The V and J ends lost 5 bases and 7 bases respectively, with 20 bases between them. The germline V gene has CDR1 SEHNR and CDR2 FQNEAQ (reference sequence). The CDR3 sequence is CASSPFTGAGREKLFF. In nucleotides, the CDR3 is TGTGCCAGCAGCCCATTTACCGGGGCAGGGCGTGAAAAACTGTTTTTT.

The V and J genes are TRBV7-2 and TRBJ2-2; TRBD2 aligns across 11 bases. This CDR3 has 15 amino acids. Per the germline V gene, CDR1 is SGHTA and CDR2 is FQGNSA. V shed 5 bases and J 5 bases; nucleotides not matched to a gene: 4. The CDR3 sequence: CASSPLAGGTGELFF. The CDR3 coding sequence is TGTGCCAGCAGCCCTTTAGCGGGGGGGACCGGGGAGCTGTTTTTT.

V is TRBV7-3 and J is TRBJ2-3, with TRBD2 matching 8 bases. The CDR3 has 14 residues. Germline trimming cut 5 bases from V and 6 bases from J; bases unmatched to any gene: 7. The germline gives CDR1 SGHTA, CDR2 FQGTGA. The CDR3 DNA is TGTGCCAGCAGCCCGGGACTAGGGGAGGATACGCAGTATTTT. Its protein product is CASSPGLGEDTQYF.

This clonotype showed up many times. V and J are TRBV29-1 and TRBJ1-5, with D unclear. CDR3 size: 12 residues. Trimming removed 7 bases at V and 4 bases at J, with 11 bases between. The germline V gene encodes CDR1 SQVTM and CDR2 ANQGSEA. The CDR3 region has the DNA TGCAGCGCCAGACCCTTAAATCAGCCCCAGCATTTT. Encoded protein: CSARPLNQPQHF.

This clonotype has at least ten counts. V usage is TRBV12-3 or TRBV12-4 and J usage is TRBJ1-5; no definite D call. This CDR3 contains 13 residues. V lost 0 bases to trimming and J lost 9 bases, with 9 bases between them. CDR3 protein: CASSLATASPQHF. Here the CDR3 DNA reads TGTGCCAGCAGTTTAGCGACCGCTTCGCCCCAGCATTTT.

The DNA of the CDR3 is TGTGCCAGCAGCCCGTTCAGCGCTCAAGAGACCCAGTACTTC. It is translated as CASSPFSAQETQYF. This rearrangement joins TRBV9 to TRBJ2-5; D ambiguous. Trimming pared 4 bases from V and 2 bases from J, leaving 12 bases between. Germline CDR1 and CDR2: SGDLS and YYNGEE. The CDR3 totals 14 residues.

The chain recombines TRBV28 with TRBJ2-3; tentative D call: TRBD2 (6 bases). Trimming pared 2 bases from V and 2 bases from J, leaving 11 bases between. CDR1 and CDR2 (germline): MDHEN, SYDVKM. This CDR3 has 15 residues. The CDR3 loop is CASSLAGLNTDTQYF. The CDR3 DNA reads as TGTGCCAGCAGTTTAGCTGGACTAAACACAGATACGCAGTATTTT.

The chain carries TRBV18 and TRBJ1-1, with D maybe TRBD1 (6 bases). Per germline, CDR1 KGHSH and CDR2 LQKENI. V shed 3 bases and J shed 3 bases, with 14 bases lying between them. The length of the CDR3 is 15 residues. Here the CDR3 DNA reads TGTGCCAGCTCACCTAATAACAGGGCGGACACTGAAGCTTTCTTT. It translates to CASSPNNRADTEAFF.

This CDR3 is CASSRSGSGNTIYF. The CDR3 DNA sequence: TGTGCCAGCAGCCGAAGCGGCTCTGGAAACACCATATATTTT. This chain joins TRBV9 and TRBJ1-3; D gene uncertain. CDR1 is SGDLS, CDR2 YYNGEE, per germline. The CDR3 consists of 14 residues. V gave up 4 bases and J gave up 0 bases, with 8 bases separating them.

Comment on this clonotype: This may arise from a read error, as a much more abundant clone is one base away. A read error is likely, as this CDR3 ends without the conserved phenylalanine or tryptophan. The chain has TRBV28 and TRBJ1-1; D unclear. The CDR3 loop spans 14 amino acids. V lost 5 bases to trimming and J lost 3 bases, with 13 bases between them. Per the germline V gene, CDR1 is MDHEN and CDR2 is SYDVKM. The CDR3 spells CASSPYLGDTEAFS. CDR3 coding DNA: TGTGCCAGCAGTCCCTATCTAGGAGACACTGAAGCTTTCTCT.

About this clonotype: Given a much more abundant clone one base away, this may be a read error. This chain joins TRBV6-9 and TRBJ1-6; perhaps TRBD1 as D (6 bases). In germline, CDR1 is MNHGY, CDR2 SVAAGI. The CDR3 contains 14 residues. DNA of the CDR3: TGTACCAGCAGTTTGGGGCAGGGGAGTTCACCCCTCCACTTT. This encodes CTSSLGQGSSPLHF.

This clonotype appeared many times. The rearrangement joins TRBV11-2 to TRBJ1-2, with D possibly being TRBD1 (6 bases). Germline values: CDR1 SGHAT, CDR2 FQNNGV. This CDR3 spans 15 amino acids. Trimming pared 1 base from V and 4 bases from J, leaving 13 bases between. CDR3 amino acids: CASSLGPGASYGYTF. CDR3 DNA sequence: TGTGCCAGCAGCTTAGGCCCGGGGGCAAGCTATGGCTACACCTTC.

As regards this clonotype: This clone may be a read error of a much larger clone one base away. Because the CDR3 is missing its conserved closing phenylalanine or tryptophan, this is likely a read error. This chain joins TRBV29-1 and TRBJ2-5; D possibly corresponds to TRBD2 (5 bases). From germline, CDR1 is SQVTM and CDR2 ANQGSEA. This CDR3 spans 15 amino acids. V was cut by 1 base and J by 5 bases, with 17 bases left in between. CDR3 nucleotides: TGCAGCGTTGAAGGGGTTACCACCCGAGGGGAGACCCAGTACCTC. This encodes CSVEGVTTRGETQYL.

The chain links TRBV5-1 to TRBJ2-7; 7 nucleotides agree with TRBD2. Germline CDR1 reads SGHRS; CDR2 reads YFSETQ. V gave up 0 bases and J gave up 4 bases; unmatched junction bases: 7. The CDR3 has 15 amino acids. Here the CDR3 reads CASSLGGEGRYEQYF. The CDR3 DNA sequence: TGCGCCAGCAGCTTGGGGGGGGAGGGCCGGTACGAGCAGTACTTC.